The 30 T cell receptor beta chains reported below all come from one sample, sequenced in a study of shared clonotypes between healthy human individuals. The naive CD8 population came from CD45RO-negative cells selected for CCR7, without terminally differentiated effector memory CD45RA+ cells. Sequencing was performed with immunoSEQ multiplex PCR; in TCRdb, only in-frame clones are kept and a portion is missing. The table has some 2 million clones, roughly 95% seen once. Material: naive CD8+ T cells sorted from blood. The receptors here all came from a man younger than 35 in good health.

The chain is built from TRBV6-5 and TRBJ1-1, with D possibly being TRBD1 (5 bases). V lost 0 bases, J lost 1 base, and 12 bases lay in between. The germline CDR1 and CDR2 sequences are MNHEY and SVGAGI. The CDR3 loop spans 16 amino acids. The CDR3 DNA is TGTGCCAGCAGTTACTCACCCGGGACTACGAACACTGAAGCTTTCTTT. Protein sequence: CASSYSPGTTNTEAFF.

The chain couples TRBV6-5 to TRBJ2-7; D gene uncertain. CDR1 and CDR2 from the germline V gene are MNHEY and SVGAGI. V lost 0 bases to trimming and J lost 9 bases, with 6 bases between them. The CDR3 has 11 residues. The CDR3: CASSYSTRQYF. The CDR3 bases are TGTGCCAGCAGTTACTCGACCCGGCAGTACTTC.

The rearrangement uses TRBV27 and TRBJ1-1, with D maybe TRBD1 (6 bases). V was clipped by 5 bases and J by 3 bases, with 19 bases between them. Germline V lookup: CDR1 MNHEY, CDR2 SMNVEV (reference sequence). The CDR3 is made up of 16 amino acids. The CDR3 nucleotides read TGTGCCAGCAGTCTACAGGGTGGGGAATTATACACTGAAGCTTTCTTT. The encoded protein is CASSLQGGELYTEAFF.

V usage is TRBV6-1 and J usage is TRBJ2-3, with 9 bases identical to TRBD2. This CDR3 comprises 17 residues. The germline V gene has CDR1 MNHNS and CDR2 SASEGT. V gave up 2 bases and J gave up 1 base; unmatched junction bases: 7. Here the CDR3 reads CASSEIRVAGGTDTQYF. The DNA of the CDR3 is TGTGCCAGCAGTGAAATCAGGGTAGCGGGGGGCACAGATACGCAGTATTTT.

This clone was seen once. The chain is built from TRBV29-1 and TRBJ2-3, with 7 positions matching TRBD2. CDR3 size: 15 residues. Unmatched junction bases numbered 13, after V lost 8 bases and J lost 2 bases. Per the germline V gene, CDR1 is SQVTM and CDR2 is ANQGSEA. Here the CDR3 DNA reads TGCAGCTCTCATCTGGCTAGCGGTTTCACAGATACGCAGTATTTT. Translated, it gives CSSHLASGFTDTQYF.

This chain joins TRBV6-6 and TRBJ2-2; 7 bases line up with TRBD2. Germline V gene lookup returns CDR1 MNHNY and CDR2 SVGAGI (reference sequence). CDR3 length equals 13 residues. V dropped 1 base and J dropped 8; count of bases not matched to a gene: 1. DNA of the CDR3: TGTGCCAGCAGTTACTTGGGAGGGGGGGAGCTGTTTTTT. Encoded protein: CASSYLGGGELFF.

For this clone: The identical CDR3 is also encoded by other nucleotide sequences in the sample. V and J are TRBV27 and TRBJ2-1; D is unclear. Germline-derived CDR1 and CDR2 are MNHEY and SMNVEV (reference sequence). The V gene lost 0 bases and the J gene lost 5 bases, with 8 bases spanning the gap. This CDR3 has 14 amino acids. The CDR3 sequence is CASSLSGPNNEQFF. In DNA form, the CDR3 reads TGTGCCAGCAGTTTATCCGGACCCAACAATGAGCAGTTCTTC.

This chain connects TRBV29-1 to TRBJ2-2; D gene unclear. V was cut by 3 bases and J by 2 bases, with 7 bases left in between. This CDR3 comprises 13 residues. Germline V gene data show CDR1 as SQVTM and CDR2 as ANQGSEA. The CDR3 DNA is TGCAGCGTTGATCCACTCAACACCGGGGAGCTGTTTTTT. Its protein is CSVDPLNTGELFF.

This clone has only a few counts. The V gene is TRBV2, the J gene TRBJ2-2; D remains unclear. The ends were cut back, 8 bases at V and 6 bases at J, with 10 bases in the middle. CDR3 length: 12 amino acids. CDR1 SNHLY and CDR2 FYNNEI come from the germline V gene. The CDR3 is CASYAGAGELFF. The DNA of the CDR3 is TGTGCCAGCTACGCTGGGGCCGGGGAGCTGTTTTTT.

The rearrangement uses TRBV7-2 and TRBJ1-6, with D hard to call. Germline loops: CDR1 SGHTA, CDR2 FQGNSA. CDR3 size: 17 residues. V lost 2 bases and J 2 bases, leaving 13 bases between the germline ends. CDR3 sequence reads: CASSLSSGVTYNSPLHF. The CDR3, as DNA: TGTGCCAGCAGCTTAAGTTCCGGGGTGACCTATAATTCACCCCTCCACTTT.

CDR3 amino acids: CASSQDLSRELFF. In nucleotides, the CDR3 is TGCGCCAGCAGCCAAGACCTTTCCAGGGAGCTGTTTTTT. The genes are TRBV4-1 and TRBJ2-2; D gene unclear. The CDR3 sequence is 13 residues long. Trimming pared 0 bases from V and 9 bases from J, leaving 8 bases between. The V gene's germline CDR1 is MGHRA and CDR2 YSYEKL.

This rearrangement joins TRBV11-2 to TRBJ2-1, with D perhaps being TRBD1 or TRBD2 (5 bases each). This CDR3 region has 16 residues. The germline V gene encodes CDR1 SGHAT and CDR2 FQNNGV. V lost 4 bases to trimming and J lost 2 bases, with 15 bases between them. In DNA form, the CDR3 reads TGTGCCAGCAGCTCCACTATGGGGGAGACCTACAATGAGCAGTTCTTC. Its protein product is CASSSTMGETYNEQFF.

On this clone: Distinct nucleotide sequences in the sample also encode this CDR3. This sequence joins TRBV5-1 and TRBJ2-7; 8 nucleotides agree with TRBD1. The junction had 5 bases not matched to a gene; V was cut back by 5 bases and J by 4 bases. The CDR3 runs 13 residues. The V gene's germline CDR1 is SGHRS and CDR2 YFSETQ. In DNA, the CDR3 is TGCGCCAGCAGGACAGGGGATTCTTACGAGCAGTACTTC. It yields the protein CASRTGDSYEQYF.

The CDR3 spells CASSPTPSDDTQYF. For the CDR3, the DNA is TGTGCCAGCAGCCCAACCCCTAGCGACGATACGCAGTATTTT. The chain recombines TRBV28 with TRBJ2-3, with a possible D match to TRBD2 (6 bases). CDR1 and CDR2 (germline): MDHEN, SYDVKM. Trimming took off 6 bases at V and 6 bases at J, with 16 bases between the two ends. The CDR3 runs to 14 residues.

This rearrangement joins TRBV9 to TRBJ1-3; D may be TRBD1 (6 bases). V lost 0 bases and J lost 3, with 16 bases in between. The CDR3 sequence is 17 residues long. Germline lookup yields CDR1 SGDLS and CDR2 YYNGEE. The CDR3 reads CASSVEHRAQNGNTIYF. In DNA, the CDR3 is TGTGCCAGCAGCGTAGAGCACAGGGCCCAGAATGGAAACACCATATATTTT.

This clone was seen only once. The CDR3 coding sequence is TGTGCCAGCAGTTTATCTGGGGAGGGTATGATGGGTACAGATACGCAGTATTTT. Protein: CASSLSGEGMMGTDTQYF. This sequence joins TRBV27 and TRBJ2-3; 7 bases line up with TRBD2. The CDR3 runs to 18 residues. Germline loops: CDR1 MNHEY, CDR2 SMNVEV (reference sequence). Unmatched junction bases numbered 12, after V lost 0 bases and J lost 3 bases.

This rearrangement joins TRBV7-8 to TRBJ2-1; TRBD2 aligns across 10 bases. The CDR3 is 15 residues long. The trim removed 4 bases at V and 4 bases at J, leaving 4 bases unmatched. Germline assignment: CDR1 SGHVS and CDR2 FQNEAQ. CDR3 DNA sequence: TGTGCCAGCAGCTACACAGCGGGAGGGTACAATGAGCAGTTCTTC. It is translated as CASSYTAGGYNEQFF.

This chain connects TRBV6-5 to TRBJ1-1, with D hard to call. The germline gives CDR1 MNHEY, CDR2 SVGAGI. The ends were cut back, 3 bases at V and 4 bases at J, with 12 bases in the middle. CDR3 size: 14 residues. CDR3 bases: TGTGCCAGCAGTTATTTGGGATCGAGCACTGAAGCTTTCTTT. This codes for CASSYLGSSTEAFF.

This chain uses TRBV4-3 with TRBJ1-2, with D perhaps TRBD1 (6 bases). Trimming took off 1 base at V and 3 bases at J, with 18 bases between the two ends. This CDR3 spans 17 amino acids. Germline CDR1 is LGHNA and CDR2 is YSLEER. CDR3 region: CASSQVGQGGAHYGYTF. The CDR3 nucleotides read TGCGCCAGCAGCCAAGTGGGGCAAGGGGGGGCCCACTATGGCTACACCTTC.

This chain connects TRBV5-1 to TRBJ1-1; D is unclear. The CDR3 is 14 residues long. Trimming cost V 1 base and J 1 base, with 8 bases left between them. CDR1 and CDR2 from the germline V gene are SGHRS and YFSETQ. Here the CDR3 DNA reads TGCGCCAGCAGCTTGTTTCCAGGGAACACTGAAGCTTTCTTT. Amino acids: CASSLFPGNTEAFF. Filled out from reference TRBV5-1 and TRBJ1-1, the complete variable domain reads KAGVTQTPRYLIKTRGQQVTLSCSPISGHRSVSWYQQTPGQGLQFLFEYFSETQRNKGNFPGRFSGRQFSNSRSEMNVSTLELGDSALYLCASSLFPGNTEAFFGQGTRLTVV.

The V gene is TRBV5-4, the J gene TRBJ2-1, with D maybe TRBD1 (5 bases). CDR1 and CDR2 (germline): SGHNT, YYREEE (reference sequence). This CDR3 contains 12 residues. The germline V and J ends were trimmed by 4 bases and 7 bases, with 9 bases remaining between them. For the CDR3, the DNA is TGTGCCAGCAGCCCGCAGGGTAATGAGCAGTTCTTC. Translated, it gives CASSPQGNEQFF.

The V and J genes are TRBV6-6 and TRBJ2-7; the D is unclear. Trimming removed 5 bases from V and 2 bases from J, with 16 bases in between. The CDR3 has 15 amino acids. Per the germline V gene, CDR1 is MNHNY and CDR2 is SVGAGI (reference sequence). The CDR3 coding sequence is TGTGCCAGCAGTACCCACCCCGGTTTCGCCTACGAGCAGTACTTC. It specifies CASSTHPGFAYEQYF.

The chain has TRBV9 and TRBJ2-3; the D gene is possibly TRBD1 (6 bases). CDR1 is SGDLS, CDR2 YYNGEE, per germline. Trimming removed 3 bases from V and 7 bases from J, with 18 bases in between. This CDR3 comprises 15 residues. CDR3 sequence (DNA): TGTGCCAGCAGCGGGGACATCCTTGAGGCGAATACGCAGTATTTT. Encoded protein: CASSGDILEANTQYF.

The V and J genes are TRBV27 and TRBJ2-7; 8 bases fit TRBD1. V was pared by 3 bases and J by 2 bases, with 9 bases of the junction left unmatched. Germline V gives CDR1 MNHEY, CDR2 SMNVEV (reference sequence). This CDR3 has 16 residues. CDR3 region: CASSFSTGEFTYEQYF. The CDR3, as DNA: TGTGCCAGCAGTTTTTCGACAGGGGAGTTTACCTACGAGCAGTACTTC.

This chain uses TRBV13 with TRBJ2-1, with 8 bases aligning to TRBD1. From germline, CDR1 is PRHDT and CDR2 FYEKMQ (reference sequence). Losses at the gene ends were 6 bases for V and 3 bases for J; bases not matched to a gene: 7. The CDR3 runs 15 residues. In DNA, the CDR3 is TGTGCCAGCAGTCACGGACAGGGCAACTACAATGAGCAGTTCTTC. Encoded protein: CASSHGQGNYNEQFF.

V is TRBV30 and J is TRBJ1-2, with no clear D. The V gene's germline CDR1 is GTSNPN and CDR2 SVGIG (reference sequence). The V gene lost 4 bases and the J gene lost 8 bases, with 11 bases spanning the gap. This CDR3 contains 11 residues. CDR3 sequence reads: CAWTSGGGYTF. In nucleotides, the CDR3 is TGTGCCTGGACCTCAGGAGGGGGCTACACCTTC.

This chain's CDR3 is CASSLGTVSGNTIYF. In nucleotides, the CDR3 is TGTGCCAGTAGTCTCGGGACAGTCTCTGGAAACACCATATATTTT. V gene TRBV19 combines with J gene TRBJ1-3; 7 bases are shared with TRBD1. Germline V gives CDR1 LNHDA, CDR2 SQIVND (reference sequence). The CDR3 spans 15 residues. V lost 5 bases to trimming and J lost 0 bases; unmatched junction nucleotides: 4.

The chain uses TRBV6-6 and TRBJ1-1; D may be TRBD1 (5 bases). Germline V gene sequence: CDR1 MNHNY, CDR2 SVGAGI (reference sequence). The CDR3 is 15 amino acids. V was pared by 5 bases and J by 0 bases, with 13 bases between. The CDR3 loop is CASSAGRQMNTEAFF. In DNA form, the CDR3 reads TGTGCCAGCAGTGCGGGACGGCAAATGAACACTGAAGCTTTCTTT.

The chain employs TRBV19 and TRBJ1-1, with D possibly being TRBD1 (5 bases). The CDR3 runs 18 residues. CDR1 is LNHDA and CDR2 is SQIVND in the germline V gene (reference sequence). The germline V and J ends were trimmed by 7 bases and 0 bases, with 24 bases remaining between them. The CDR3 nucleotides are TGTGCCAGTAAGTATAGAGGTCCGGACATCCGGATGAACACTGAAGCTTTCTTT. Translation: CASKYRGPDIRMNTEAFF.

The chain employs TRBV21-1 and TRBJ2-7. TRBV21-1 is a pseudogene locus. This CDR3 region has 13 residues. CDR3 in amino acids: CASSKSKSYEQYF. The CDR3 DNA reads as TGTGCCAGCAGCAAAAGTAAATCCTACGAGCAGTACTTC.